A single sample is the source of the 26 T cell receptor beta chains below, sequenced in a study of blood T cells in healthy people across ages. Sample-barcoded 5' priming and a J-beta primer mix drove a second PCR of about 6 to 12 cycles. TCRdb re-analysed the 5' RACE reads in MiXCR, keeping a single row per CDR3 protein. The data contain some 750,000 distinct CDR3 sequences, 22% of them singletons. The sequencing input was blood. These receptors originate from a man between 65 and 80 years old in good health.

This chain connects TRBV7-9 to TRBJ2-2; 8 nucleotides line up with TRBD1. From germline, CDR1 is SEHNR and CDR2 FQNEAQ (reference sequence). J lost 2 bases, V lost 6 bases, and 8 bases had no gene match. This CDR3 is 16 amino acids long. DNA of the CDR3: TGTGCCAGCAGACCTAGACAGGGGCCTAACACCGGGGAGCTGTTTTTT. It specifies CASRPRQGPNTGELFF.

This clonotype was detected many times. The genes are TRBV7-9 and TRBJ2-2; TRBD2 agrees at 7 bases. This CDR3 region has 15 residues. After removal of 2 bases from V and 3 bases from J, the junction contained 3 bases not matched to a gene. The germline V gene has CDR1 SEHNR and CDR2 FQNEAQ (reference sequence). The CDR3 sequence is CASSLISGYTGELFF. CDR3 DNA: TGTGCCAGCAGCTTAATTAGCGGGTACACCGGGGAGCTGTTTTTT.

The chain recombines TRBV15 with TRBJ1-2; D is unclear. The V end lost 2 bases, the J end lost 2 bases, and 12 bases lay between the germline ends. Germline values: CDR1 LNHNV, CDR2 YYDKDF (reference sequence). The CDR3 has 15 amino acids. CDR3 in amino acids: CATSRLDSRNYGYTF. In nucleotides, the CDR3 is TGTGCCACCAGCAGACTGGATTCGAGGAACTATGGCTACACCTTC.

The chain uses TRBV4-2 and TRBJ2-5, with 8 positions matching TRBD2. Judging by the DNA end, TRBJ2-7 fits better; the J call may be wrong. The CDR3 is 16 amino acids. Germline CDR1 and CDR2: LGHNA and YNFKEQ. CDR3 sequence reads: CASSRSGGQGLYEQYF. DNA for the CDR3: TGTGCCAGCAGCCGGTCGGGGGGGCAGGGGCTCTACGAGCAGTACTTC.

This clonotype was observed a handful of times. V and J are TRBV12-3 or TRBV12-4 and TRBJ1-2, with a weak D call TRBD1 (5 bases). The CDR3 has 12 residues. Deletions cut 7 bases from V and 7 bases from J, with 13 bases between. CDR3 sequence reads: CASTNGGGGYTF. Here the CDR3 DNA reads TGTGCCAGCACGAATGGGGGGGGTGGCTACACCTTC.

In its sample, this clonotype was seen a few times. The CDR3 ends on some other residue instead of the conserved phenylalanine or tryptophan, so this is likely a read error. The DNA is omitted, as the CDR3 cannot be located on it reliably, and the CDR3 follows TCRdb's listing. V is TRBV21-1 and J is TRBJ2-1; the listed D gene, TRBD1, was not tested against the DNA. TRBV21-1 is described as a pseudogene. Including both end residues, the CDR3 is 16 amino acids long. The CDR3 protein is CASSKSGDRVALMQYV.

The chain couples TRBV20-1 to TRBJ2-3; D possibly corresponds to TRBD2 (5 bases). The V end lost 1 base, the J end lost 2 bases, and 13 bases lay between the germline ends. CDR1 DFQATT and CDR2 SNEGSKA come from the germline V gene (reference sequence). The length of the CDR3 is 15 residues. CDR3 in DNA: TGCAGTGCTAGAGTCTTGACTACCTCCACAGATACGCAGTATTTT. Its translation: CSARVLTTSTDTQYF.

The chain's CDR3 is CASSRSSGRTNEQYV. The CDR3 DNA reads TGTGCCAGCAGCCGAAGTAGCGGGAGGACGAACGAGCAGTACGTC. This rearrangement joins TRBV3-1 to TRBJ2-7; the match to TRBD2 covers 10 bases. This CDR3 region has 15 residues. Germline V CDR1 and CDR2: LGHDT, YNNKEL (reference sequence). V was clipped by 4 bases and J by 5 bases; unmatched bases: 8.

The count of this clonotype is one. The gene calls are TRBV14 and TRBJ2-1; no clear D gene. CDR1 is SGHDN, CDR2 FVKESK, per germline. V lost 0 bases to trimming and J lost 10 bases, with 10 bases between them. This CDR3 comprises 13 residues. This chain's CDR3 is CASSQDWSGEQFF. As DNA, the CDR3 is TGTGCCAGCAGCCAAGATTGGTCTGGCGAGCAGTTCTTC.

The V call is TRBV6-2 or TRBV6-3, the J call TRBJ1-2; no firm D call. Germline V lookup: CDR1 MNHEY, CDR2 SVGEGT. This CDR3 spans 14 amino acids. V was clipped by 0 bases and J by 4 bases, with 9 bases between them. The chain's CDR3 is CASSYSSIGYGYTF. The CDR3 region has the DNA TGTGCCAGCAGTTACTCGAGCATCGGCTATGGCTACACCTTC.

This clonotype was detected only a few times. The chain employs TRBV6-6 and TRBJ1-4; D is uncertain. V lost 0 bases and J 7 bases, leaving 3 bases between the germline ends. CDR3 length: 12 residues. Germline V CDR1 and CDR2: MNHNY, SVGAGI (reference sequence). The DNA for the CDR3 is TGTGCCAGCAGTTACTCGGGTGAAAAACTGTTTTTT. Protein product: CASSYSGEKLFF.

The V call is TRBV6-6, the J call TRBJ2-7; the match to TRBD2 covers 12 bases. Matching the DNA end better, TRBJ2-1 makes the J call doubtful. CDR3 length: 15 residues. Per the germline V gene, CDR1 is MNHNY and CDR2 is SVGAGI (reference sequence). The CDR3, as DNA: TGTGCCAGCAGCGGAGCCGGACTAGCGGGATCTGAGCAGTTCTTC. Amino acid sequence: CASSGAGLAGSEQFF.

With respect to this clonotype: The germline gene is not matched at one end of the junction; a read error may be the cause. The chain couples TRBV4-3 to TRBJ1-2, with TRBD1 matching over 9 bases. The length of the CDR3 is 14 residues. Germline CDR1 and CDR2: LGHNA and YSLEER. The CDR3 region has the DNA TGCGCCAGCAGCCGCGGACAGGGGTCCTATGGTTACACCTTC. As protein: CASSRGQGSYGYTF.

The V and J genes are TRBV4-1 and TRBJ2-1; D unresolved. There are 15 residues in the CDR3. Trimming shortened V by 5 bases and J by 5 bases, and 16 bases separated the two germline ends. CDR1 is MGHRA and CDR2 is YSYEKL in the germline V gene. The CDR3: CASSTLGLANNEQFF. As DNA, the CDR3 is TGCGCCAGCAGCACGCTCGGGTTAGCCAACAATGAGCAGTTCTTC.

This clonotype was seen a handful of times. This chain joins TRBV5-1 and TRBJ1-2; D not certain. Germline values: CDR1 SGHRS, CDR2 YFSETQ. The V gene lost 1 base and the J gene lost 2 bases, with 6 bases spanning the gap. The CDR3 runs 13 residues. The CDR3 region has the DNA TGCGCCAGCAGCTTGAACGGGAACTATGGCTACACCTTC. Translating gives CASSLNGNYGYTF. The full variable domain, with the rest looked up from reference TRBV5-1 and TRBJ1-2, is KAGVTQTPRYLIKTRGQQVTLSCSPISGHRSVSWYQQTPGQGLQFLFEYFSETQRNKGNFPGRFSGRQFSNSRSEMNVSTLELGDSALYLCASSLNGNYGYTFGSGTRLTVV.

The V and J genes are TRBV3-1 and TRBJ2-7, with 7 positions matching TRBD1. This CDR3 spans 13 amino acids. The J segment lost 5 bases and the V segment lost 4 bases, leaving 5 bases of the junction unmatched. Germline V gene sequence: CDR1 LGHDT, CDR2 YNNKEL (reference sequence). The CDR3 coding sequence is TGTGCCAGCAGCCTAACGGACAGGAACGAGCAGTACTTC. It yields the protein CASSLTDRNEQYF.

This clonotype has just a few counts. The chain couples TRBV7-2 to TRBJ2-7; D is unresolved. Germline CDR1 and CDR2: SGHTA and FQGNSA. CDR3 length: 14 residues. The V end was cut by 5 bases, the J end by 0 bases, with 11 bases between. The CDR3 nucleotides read TGTGCCAGCAGCGTCTTCTCGGGCTCCTACGAGCAGTACGTC. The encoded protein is CASSVFSGSYEQYV.

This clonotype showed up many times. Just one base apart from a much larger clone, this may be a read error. The CDR3 nucleotides are TGTGCCAGCAGAATATCGACAGATACGCAGTATTTT. Amino acid sequence: CASRISTDTQYF. The chain joins TRBV7-9 to TRBJ2-3, with D unresolved. The CDR3 consists of 12 residues. From germline, CDR1 is SEHNR and CDR2 FQNEAQ (reference sequence). V was clipped by 6 bases and J by 3 bases, with 7 bases between them. Using reference TRBV7-9 and TRBJ2-3 for the parts outside the CDR3, the full variable domain is DTGVSQNPRHKITKRGQNVTFRCDPISEHNRLYWYRQTLGQGPEFLTYFQNEAQLEKSRLLSDRFSAERPKGSFSTLEIQRTEQGDSAMYLCASRISTDTQYFGPGTRLTVL.

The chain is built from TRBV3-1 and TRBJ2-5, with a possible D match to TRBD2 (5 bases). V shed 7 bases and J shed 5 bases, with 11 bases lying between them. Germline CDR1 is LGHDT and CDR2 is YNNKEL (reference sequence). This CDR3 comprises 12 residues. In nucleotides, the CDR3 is TGTGCCAGCATCTCACCGGGGGAGACCCAGTACTTC. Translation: CASISPGETQYF.

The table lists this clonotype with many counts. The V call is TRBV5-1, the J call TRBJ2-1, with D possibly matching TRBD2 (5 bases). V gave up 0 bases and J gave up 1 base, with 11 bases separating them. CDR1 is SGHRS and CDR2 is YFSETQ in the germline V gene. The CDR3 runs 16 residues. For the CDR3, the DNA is TGCGCCAGCAGCTTGGATGGGAGAAAGTCCTACAATGAGCAGTTCTTC. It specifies CASSLDGRKSYNEQFF.

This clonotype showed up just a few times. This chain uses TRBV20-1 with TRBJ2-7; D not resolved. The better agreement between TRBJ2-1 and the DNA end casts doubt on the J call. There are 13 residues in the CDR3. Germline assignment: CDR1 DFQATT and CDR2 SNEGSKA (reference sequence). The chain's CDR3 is CSARAFPENEQFF. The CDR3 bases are TGCAGTGCTAGAGCTTTCCCGGAGAATGAGCAGTTCTTC.

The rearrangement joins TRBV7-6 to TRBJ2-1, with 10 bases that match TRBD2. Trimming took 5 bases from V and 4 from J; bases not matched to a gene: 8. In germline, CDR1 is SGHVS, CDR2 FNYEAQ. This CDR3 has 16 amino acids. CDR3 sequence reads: CASSIGGLAFYNEQFF. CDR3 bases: TGTGCCAGCAGCATAGGGGGACTAGCGTTTTACAATGAGCAGTTCTTC. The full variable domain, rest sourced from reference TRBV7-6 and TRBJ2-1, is GAGVSQSPRYKVTKRGQDVALRCDPISGHVSLYWYRQALGQGPEFLTYFNYEAQQDKSGLPNDRFSAERPEGSISTLTIQRTEQRDSAMYRCASSIGGLAFYNEQFFGPGTRLTVL.

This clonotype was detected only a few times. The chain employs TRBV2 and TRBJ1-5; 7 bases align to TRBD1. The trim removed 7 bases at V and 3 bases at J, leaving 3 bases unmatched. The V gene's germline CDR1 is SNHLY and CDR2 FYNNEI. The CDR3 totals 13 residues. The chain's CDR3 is CASKTGTNQPQHF. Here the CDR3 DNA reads TGTGCCAGCAAGACAGGGACCAATCAGCCCCAGCATTTT.

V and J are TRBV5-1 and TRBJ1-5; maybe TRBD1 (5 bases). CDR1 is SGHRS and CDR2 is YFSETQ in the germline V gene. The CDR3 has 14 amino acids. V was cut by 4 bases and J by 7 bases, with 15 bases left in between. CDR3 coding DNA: TGCGCCAGCAGCGTGACCGCCGGGGGACAGCCCCAGCATTTT. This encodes CASSVTAGGQPQHF.

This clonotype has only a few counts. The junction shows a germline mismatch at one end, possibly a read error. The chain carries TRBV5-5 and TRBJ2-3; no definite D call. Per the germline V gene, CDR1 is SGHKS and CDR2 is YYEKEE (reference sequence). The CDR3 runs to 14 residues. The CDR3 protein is CACSSSKGTDTQYF. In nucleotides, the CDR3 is TGTGCCTGCAGCTCTAGTAAGGGTACAGATACGCAGTATTTT.

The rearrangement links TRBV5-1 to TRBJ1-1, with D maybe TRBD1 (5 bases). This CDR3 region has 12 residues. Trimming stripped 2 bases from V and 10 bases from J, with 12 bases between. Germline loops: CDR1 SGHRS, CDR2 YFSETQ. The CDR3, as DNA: TGCGCCAGCAGCTTAGAAGACAGCCGAGCTTTCTTT. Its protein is CASSLEDSRAFF.